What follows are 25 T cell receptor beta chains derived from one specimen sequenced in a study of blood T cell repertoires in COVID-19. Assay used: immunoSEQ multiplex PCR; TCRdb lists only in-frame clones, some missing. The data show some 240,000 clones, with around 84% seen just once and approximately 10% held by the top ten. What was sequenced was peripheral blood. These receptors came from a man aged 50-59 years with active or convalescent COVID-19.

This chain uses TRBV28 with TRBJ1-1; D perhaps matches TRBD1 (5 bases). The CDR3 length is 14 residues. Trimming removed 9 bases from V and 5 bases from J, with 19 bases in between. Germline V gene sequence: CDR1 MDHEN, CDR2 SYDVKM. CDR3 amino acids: CASKMQGMRTEAFF. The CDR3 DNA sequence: TGTGCCAGTAAAATGCAGGGTATGCGAACTGAAGCTTTCTTT.

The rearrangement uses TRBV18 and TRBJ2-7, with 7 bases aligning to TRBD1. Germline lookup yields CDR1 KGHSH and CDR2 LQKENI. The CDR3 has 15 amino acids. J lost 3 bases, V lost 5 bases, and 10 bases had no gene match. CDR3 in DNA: TGTGCCAGCTCATCCTCGGGACAGTCCTTCTACGAGCAGTACGTC. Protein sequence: CASSSSGQSFYEQYV.

CDR3 bases: TGTGCCAGCGCGATAGGGGCTGGAAACACCATATATTTT. Its translation is CASAIGAGNTIYF. This sequence joins TRBV6-6 and TRBJ1-3, with D maybe TRBD1 (5 bases). Trimming left V 8 bases short and J 2 bases short, with 10 bases between. The CDR3 loop spans 13 amino acids. Germline V gene sequence: CDR1 MNHNY, CDR2 SVGAGI (reference sequence).

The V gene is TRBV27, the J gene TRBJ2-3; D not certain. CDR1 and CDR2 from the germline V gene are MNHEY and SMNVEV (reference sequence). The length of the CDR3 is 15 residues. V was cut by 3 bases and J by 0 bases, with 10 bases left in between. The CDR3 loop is CASSFLGISTDTQYF. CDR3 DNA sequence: TGTGCCAGCAGTTTCCTGGGCATTAGCACAGATACGCAGTATTTT.

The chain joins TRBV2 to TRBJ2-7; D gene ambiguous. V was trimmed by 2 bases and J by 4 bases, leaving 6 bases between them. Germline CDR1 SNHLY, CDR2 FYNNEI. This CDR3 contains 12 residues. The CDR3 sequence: CASSEPSYEQYF. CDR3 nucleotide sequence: TGTGCCAGCAGTGAACCGTCTTACGAGCAGTACTTC.

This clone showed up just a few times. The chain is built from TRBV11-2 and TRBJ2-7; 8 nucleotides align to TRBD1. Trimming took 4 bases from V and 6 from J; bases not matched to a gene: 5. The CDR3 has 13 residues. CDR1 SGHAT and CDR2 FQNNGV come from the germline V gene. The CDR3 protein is CASSSGQGSEQYV. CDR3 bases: TGTGCCAGCAGCTCTGGACAGGGCTCCGAGCAGTACGTC.

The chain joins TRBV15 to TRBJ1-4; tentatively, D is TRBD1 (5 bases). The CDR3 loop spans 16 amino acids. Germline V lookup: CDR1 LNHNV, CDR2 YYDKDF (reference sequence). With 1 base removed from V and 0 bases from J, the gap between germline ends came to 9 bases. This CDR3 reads CATSRARGATNEKLFF. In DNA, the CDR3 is TGTGCCACCAGCAGAGCAAGGGGTGCAACTAATGAAAAACTGTTTTTT. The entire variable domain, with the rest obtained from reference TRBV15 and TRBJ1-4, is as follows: DAMVIQNPRYQVTQFGKPVTLSCSQTLNHNVMYWYQQKSSQAPKLLFHYYDKDFNNEADTPDNFQSRRPNTSFCFLDIRSPGLGDTAMYLCATSRARGATNEKLFFGSGTQLSVL.

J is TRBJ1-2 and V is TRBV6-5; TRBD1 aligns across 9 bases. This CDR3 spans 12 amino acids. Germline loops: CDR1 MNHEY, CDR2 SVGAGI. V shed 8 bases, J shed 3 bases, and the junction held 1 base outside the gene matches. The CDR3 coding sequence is TGTGCCAGCCGGGACAGGGACTATGGCTACACCTTC. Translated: CASRDRDYGYTF.

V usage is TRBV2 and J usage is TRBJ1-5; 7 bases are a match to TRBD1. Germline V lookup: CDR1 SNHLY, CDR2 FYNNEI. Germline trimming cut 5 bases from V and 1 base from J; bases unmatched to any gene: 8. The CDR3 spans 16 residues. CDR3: CASSLARTGSNQPQHF. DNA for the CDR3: TGTGCCAGCAGTCTGGCCCGGACAGGAAGCAATCAGCCCCAGCATTTT.

The CDR3 reads CASSPGTGREQYV. Written as DNA, the CDR3 is TGTGCCAGCTCACCCGGGACAGGGAGAGAGCAGTACGTC. V and J are TRBV18 and TRBJ2-7, with 9 bases matching TRBD1. Trimming cost V 3 bases and J 7 bases; bases outside gene matches: 4. Germline CDR1 and CDR2: KGHSH and LQKENI. This CDR3 region has 13 residues.

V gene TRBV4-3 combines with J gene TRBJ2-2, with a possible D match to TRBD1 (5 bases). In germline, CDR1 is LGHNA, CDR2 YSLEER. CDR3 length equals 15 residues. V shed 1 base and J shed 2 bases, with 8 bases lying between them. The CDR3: CASSQGQFNTGELFF. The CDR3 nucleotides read TGCGCCAGCAGCCAAGGACAGTTTAACACCGGGGAGCTGTTTTTT.

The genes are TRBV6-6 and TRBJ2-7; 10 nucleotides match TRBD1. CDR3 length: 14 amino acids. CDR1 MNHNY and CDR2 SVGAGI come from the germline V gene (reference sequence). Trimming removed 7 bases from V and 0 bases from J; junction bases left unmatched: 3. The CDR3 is CASKGQGVSYEQYF. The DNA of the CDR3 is TGTGCCAGCAAAGGACAGGGGGTCTCCTACGAGCAGTACTTC.

The CDR3 region is CASSPTGTATGELFF. The CDR3 nucleotides read TGTGCCAGCAGCCCCACAGGGACGGCCACCGGGGAGCTGTTTTTT. This sequence joins TRBV7-9 and TRBJ2-2; the D gene is possibly TRBD1 (6 bases). V was cut by 5 bases and J by 4 bases, with 14 bases left in between. The CDR3 is 15 residues long. CDR1 SEHNR and CDR2 FQNEAQ come from the germline V gene (reference sequence).

This CDR3 reads CASRADRILNTEAFF. The CDR3, as DNA: TGTGCCAGCAGAGCTGACAGGATATTGAACACTGAAGCTTTCTTT. The chain carries TRBV6-6 and TRBJ1-1, with D maybe TRBD1 (6 bases). V gave up 6 bases and J gave up 0 bases, with 14 bases separating them. The CDR3 sequence is 15 residues long. Looked up from germline, CDR1 is MNHNY and CDR2 is SVGAGI (reference sequence).

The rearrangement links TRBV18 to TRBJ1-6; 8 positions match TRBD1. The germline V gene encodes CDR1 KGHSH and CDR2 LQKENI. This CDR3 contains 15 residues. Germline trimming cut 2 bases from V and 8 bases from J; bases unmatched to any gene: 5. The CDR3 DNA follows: TGTGCCAGCTCACCAGCGACAGGGGCTTATTCACCCCTCCACTTT. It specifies CASSPATGAYSPLHF.

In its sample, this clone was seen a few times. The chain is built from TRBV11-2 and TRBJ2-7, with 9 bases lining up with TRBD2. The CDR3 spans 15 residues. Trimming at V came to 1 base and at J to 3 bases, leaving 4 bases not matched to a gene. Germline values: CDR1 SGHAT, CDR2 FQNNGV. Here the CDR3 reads CASSLGSGSLYEQYF. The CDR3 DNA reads TGTGCCAGCAGCTTAGGTAGCGGGAGTCTCTACGAGCAGTACTTC.

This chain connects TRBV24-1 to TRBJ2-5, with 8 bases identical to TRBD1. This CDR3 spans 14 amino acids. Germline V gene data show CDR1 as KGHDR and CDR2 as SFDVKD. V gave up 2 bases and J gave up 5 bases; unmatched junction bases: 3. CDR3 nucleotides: TGTGCCACCAGTGATTCGGGACAGGTGGAGACCCAGTACTTC. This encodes CATSDSGQVETQYF.

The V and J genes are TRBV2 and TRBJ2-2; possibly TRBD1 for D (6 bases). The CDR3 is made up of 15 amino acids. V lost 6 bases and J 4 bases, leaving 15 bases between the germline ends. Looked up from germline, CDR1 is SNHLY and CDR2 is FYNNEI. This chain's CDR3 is CASRVAGVPTGELFF. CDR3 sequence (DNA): TGTGCCAGCAGGGTGGCAGGGGTCCCCACCGGGGAGCTGTTTTTT.

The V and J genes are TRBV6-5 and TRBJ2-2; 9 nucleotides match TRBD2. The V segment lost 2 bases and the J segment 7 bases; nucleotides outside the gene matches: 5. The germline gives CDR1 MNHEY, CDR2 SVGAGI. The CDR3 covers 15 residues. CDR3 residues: CASSYMREGVGELFF. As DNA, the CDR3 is TGTGCCAGCAGTTACATGCGGGAGGGGGTCGGGGAGCTGTTTTTT.

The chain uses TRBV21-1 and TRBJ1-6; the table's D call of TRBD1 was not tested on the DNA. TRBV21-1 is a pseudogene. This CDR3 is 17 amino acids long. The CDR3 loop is CASSADRDRGQNSPLHF. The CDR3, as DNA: TGTGCCAGCAGCGCCGACCGGGACAGGGGGCAGAATTCACCCCTCCACTTT.

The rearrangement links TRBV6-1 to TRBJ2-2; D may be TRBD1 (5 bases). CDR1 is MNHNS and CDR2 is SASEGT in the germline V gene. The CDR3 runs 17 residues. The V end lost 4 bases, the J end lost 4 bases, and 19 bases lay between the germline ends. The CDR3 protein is CASSGLKKGHVTGELFF. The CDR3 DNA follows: TGTGCCAGCAGTGGGCTAAAAAAGGGGCACGTCACCGGGGAGCTGTTTTTT.

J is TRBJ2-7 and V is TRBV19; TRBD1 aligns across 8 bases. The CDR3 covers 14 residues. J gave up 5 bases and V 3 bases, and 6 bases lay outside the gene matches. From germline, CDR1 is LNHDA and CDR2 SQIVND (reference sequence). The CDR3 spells CASSMAGGWDEQYV. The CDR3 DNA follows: TGTGCCAGTAGTATGGCAGGGGGCTGGGACGAGCAGTACGTC.

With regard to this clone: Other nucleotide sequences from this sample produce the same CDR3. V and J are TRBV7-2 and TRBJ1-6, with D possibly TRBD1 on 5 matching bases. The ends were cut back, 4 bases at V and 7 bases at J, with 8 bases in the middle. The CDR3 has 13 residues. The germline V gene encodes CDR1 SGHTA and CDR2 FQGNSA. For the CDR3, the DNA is TGTGCCAGCAGCTCCAACAGGAATTCACCCCTCCACTTT. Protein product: CASSSNRNSPLHF.

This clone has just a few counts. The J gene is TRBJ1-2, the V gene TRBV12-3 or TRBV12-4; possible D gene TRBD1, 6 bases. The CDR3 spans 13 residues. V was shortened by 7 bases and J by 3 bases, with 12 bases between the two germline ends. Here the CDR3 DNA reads TGTGCCAGCAATGGGGACAACTACTATGGCTACACCTTC. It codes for CASNGDNYYGYTF.

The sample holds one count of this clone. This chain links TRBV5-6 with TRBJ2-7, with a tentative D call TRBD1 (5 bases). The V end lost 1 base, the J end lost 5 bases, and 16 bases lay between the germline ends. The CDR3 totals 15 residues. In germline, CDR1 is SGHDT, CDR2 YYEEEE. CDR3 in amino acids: CASSLYVTAIDEQYV. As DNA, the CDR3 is TGTGCCAGCAGCTTGTATGTGACAGCAATTGACGAGCAGTACGTC.